Given below is one T cell receptor (beta chain) in context. Methods used by the authors: Reference gene primer amplification gave estimated nucleated cell counts. Using immunoSEQ multiplex PCR, the repertoire was profiled, and TCRdb retains in-frame clones only, with some absent. V and J calls and clone size are as listed in that table; D and trimming were resolved from the DNA. The repertoire includes 200,000 to 300,000 clones, 84% of them detected once, and less than 5% sits in the top ten. These data are taken from a study of blood T cell repertoires in COVID-19. Looking at the study overall: The origin of the acute and convalescent COVID-19 samples was the United States, Italy and Spain. T cells, B-cell-depleted T cells, or PBMCs provided the cDNA or gDNA that served as material.

Sequencing was carried out using peripheral blood. This TCR was sampled from a man in his 60s with acute or convalescent COVID-19.

CDR3 bases: TGTGCCACCAGACAGGGAGGGGGGAACACTGAAGCTTTCTTT. Translated, it gives CATRQGGGNTEAFF. This chain links TRBV10-3 with TRBJ1-1, with 7 bases aligning to TRBD1. J gave up 1 base and V 10 bases, and 9 bases lay outside the gene matches. The germline V gene has CDR1 ENHRY and CDR2 SYGVKD. The CDR3 is 14 residues long.